This TCR beta chain was sequenced for a study of liver allograft versus peripheral blood T cells. Background on the study: The study compared liver allograft T cell receptor repertoires against peripheral blood repertoires of liver transplant recipients. Broader study findings: Within liver allografts, T cell receptor repertoires were reportedly different from those in peripheral blood.

In this sample, this clonotype is medium-sized. Its antigen is not known. Germline assignment: CDR1 SQVTM and CDR2 ANQGSEA. The CDR3 has 13 amino acids. The V gene lost 2 bases and the J gene lost 7 bases, with 15 bases spanning the gap. MiXCR, run by TCRdb on the reads, gives a single entry per CDR3 protein. The sample has 8,000 to 9,000 distinct CDR3 sequences, over 15% seen once; the top ten hold 1.8%. The source of this sequence is a human patient who had a liver transplant. The graft donor may account for some of the T cells. The J gene is TRBJ2-7, the V gene TRBV29-1, with D possibly matching TRBD1 (7 bases). The CDR3 reads CSVEYATGREQYF. The CDR3 DNA sequence: TGCAGCGTTGAATACGCGACAGGGAGGGAGCAGTACTTC.